A selection of T cell receptor beta chains follows, all from one sample in a study of response to subunit inactivated influenza vaccine. TCRdb processed the RT-PCR reads anew with MiXCR; each CDR3 protein has one entry. Of over 150,000 distinct CDR3 sequences in the sample, about 10% were seen once. Specimen: CD8+ T cells sorted from PBMCs, collected about 24 months after vaccination. The source of these receptors is a man in his fifties or sixties who received an inactivated influenza vaccine. The CDR3 runs from the conserved cysteine through the conserved F or W. D genes are given only for firm matches.

J gene	V gene	D gene	CDR3 protein
TRBJ1-5	TRBV4-2	-	CASSQDGRSNQPQHF
TRBJ2-3	TRBV12-3/TRBV12-4	-	CASSLGGGTSSTQYF
TRBJ2-7	TRBV6-1	-	CAASLRGARFYEQYF
TRBJ1-1	TRBV12-3/TRBV12-4	TRBD1	CASGLAGTGPGGEAFF
TRBJ1-1	TRBV2	-	CASSEPRRGDSEAFF
TRBJ2-1	TRBV6-2/TRBV6-3	-	CASSYSIHADEQFF
TRBJ1-6	TRBV28	-	CASSPGPHSYNSPLHF
TRBJ1-4	TRBV20-1	-	CSARDMGVKLFF
TRBJ2-7	TRBV5-1	TRBD2	CASSLQGLATYEQYF
TRBJ1-5	TRBV12-3/TRBV12-4	-	CASSPGLNQPQHF
TRBJ2-7	TRBV6-2/TRBV6-3	-	CASTRRGYEQYF
TRBJ2-5	TRBV11-2	TRBD2	CASSLVPGGRETQYF
TRBJ1-2	TRBV5-6	-	CASSPRIENYGYTF
TRBJ2-6	TRBV6-1	-	CASSLFPGANVLTF
TRBJ2-2	TRBV4-2	TRBD2	CASSPRTSGRTGELFF
TRBJ2-1	TRBV6-1	TRBD1	CASSEWTGVSYNEQFF
TRBJ1-2	TRBV28	TRBD1	CASSFRVDRGRGYTF
TRBJ2-5	TRBV29-1	-	CSVLIVETQYF
TRBJ2-1	TRBV20-1	TRBD2	CSARDVAGLAGSTLNEQFF
TRBJ2-7	TRBV4-3	TRBD2	CASSQFRGGGYEQYF
TRBJ2-5	TRBV7-9	-	CASSLPGSERETQYF
TRBJ1-4	TRBV29-1	-	CSVFSGYSEKLFF
TRBJ1-1	TRBV27	-	CASSLIGFGRLTEAFF
TRBJ2-5	TRBV19	TRBD1	CASSIGALTGATNKETQYF
TRBJ2-5	TRBV4-3	-	CASSQEFRVSETQYF
TRBJ2-1	TRBV2	-	CASSDSSESYNEQFF
TRBJ2-1	TRBV12-3/TRBV12-4	TRBD2	CASSLVRTSGTHEQFF
TRBJ2-5	TRBV15	TRBD1	CATSSIDRGHQETQYF
TRBJ2-1	TRBV5-6	TRBD2	CASSSSGLAGGYYNEQFF
TRBJ2-7	TRBV6-6	-	CASSPRNYEQYF
TRBJ1-5	TRBV4-1	-	CASSQGWGNQPRHF
TRBJ2-1	TRBV2	-	CASFTGWVDYNEQFF
TRBJ2-7	TRBV7-9	TRBD2	CASSPTLAGGRHEQYF
TRBJ2-3	TRBV20-1	TRBD1	CSATAGAGGAGRVDTQYF
TRBJ1-5	TRBV28	-	CASSYRARNQPQHF
TRBJ2-3	TRBV7-9	-	CASSLGPSRTDTQYF
TRBJ1-1	TRBV12-3/TRBV12-4	-	CASRWVQMNTEAFF
TRBJ2-7	TRBV7-9	-	CASSSEFLSSYEQYF
TRBJ1-1	TRBV2	-	CASSSFRRPDLEAFF
TRBJ1-3	TRBV11-2	-	CASSLYGSGNTIYF
TRBJ1-1	TRBV5-1	-	CASSSGRRNTEAFF
TRBJ2-1	TRBV15	TRBD1	CATSRRRQGANEQFF
TRBJ2-2	TRBV20-1	TRBD1	CSAPRGGGNTGELFF
TRBJ1-3	TRBV28	-	CASSLMGAPDTIYF